The clone carrying this T cell receptor (beta chain) was seen ten or more times. What it recognizes is unknown. The CDR3 is 16 residues long. The germline CDR1 and CDR2 sequences are SGHRS and YFSETQ. The V segment lost 1 base and the J segment 5 bases; nucleotides outside the gene matches: 8. The entry originates in a study of breast tumors, draining lymph nodes, adjacent tissues. Study-level results: Tumor repertoires ranked between lymph nodes and nontumor tissue in diversity, with V and J gene preferences. Tumor and nontumor repertoires were significantly more similar in luminal-like than in basal-like breast cancer. Data fit most tumor T cells coming from lymph node, expanding in tumor. The lymph node origin of tumor T cells was framed as consistent with a hypothesis, not demonstrated.

Axillary draining lymph nodes of breast cancer patients supplied the node samples. MiXCR, run by TCRdb on the multiplex PCR reads, gives a single entry per CDR3 protein. The repertoire has about 230,000 distinct CDR3 sequences, roughly 30% of them found once; the top ten carry 1.4%. The rearrangement links TRBV5-1 to TRBJ2-2; 7 bases align to TRBD1. The TCR was taken from a female donor with breast cancer. Some clones in this sample may be carry-over from other donors' samples. The specimen sequenced was axillary lymph node tissue. This CDR3 is CASSLTPGQQTGELFF. As DNA, the CDR3 is TGCGCCAGCAGCTTGACCCCGGGACAGCAAACCGGGGAGCTGTTTTTT.